The present T cell receptor beta chain was sequenced within a study of T cells in tumors after PD-1 blockade. Study-wide context: Either cemiplimab 350 mg every 2 weeks or pembrolizumab 200 mg every 3 weeks was given. During anti-PD-1 treatment, some patients continued daily vismodegib 150 mg. Study results and caveats: Some novel exhausted tumor clones appeared in pre-treatment blood, suggesting peripheral recruitment.

The CDR3 length is 18 residues. The V and J ends lost 6 bases and 2 bases, in that order; junction bases with no gene match: 10. Germline loops: CDR1 LGHNA, CDR2 YSLEER. A remark on this clone: Its target is unknown.

Input was about 616 ng to 6,500 ng of genomic DNA from tumor or blood. Libraries were prepared by immunoSEQ multiplex PCR; TCRdb keeps only in-frame clonotypes and omits some of them. The profile shows fewer than 35,000 clones, roughly 78% of them singletons. The chain couples TRBV4-3 to TRBJ2-3, with 14 nucleotides matching TRBD2. This receptor was identified in a human donor with basal cell carcinoma. Here the sequenced sample was PBMCs, taken before anti-PD-1 treatment. The CDR3 nucleotides are TGCGCCAGCAGGCGGACTAGCGGGGGGCTCCGGGACACAGATACGCAGTATTTT. It encodes CASRRTSGGLRDTDTQYF.